The clone carrying this TCR beta chain showed up just a few times. Its antigen remains unknown. Since a much larger clone is just one base distant, this may be a read error. This record belongs to a study of blood T cells in healthy people across ages. Whole-study findings and limits: Samples with more naive T cells showed higher observed beta diversity.

Every participating donor contributed roughly 10 milliliters of peripheral blood through a draw. Using a J-beta primer mix together with a sample-barcoded 5' primer, a second PCR was run for about 6 to 12 cycles. Tagging of each cDNA molecule was performed by a template-switch adaptor with 12 random nucleotides. In TCRdb, the 5' RACE reads were re-called with MiXCR into one record per CDR3 protein. The table has 550,000 to 650,000 distinct CDR3 sequences, approximately 30% seen once. The TCR originated in an elderly woman in good health. The specimen was blood.

CDR3 nucleotides: TGTGCCAGCAGCTTAAAAGGGGTCGTCCACGAGCAGTACTTC. The encoded protein is CASSLKGVVHEQYF. The rearrangement uses TRBV7-9 and TRBJ2-4, with D possibly being TRBD1 (5 bases). Gene TRBJ2-7 matches the end of the DNA better, so the J call may be wrong. Per germline, CDR1 SEHNR and CDR2 FQNEAQ (reference sequence). The CDR3 runs 14 residues.